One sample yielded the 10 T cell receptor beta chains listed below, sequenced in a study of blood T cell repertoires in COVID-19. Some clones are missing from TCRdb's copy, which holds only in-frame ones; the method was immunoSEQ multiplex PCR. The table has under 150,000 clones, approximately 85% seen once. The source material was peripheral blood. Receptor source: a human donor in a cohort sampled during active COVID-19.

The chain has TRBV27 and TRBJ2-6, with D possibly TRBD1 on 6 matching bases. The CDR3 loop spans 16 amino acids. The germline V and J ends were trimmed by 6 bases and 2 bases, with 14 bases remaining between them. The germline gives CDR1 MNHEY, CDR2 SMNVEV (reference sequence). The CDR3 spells CASRKFSGAGANVLTF. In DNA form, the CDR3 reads TGTGCCAGCAGGAAATTCTCAGGGGCTGGGGCCAACGTCCTGACTTTC.

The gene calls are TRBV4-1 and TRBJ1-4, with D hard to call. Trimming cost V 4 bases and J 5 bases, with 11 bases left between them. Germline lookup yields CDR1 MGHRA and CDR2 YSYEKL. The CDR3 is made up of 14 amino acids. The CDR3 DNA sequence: TGCGCCAGCAGCCTGTCCTACAGAAATGAAAAACTGTTTTTT. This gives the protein CASSLSYRNEKLFF.

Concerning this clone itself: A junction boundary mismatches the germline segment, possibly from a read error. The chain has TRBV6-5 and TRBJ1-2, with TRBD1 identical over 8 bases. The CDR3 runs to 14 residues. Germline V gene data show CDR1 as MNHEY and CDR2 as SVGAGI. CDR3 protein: CASTYGQGAYGYTF. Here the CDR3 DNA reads TGTGCCAGCACTTACGGACAGGGAGCCTATGGCTACACCTTC.

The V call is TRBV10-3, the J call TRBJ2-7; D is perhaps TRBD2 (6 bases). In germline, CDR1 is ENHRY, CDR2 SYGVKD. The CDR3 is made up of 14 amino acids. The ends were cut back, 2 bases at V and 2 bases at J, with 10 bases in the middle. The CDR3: CAISESGSTYEQYV. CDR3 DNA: TGTGCCATCAGTGAGAGCGGGTCCACCTACGAGCAGTACGTC.

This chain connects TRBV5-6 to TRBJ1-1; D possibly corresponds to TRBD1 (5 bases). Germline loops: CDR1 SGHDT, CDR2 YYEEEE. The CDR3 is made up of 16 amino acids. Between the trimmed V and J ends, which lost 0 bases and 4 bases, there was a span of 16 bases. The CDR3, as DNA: TGTGCCAGCAGCTTGGTTCGCAGGGCCTCTGGCACTGAAGCTTTCTTT. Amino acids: CASSLVRRASGTEAFF.

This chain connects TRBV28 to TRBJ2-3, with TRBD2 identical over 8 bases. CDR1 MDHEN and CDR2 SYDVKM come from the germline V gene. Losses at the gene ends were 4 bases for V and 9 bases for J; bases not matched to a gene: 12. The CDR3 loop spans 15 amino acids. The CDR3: CASSSPRGGRGTQYF. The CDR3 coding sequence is TGTGCCAGCAGTTCCCCTCGGGGGGGGAGAGGAACGCAGTATTTT.

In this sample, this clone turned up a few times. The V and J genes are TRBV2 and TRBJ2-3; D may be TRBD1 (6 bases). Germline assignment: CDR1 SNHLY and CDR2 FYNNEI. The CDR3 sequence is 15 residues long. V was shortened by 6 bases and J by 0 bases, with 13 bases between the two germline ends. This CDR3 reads CASSLDSHSTDTQYF. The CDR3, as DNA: TGTGCCAGCAGCCTGGACAGCCACAGCACAGATACGCAGTATTTT.

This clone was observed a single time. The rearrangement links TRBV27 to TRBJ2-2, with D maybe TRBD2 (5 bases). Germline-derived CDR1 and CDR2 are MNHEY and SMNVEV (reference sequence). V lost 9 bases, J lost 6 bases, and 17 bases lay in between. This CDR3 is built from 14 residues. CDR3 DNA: TGTGCCAGACGCGGGCCACATAAGGCCGGGGAGCTGTTTTTT. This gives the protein CARRGPHKAGELFF.

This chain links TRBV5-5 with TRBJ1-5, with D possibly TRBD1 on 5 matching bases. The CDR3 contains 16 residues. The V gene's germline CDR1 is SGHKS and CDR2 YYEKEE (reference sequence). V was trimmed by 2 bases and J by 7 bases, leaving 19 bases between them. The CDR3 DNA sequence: TGTGCCAGCAGCTTTCAACTGGACACCCGGGGGCAGCCCCAGCATTTT. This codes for CASSFQLDTRGQPQHF. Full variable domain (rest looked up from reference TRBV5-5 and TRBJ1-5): DAGVTQSPTHLIKTRGQQVTLRCSPISGHKSVSWYQQVLGQGPQFIFQYYEKEERGRGNFPDRFSARQFPNYSSELNVNALLLGDSALYLCASSFQLDTRGQPQHFGDGTRLSIL.

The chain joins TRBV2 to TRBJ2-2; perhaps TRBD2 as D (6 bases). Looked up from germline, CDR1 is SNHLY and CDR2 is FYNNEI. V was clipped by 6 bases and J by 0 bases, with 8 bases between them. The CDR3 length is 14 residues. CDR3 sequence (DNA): TGTGCCAGCAGGGAGGGGACGAACACCGGGGAGCTGTTTTTT. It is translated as CASREGTNTGELFF.